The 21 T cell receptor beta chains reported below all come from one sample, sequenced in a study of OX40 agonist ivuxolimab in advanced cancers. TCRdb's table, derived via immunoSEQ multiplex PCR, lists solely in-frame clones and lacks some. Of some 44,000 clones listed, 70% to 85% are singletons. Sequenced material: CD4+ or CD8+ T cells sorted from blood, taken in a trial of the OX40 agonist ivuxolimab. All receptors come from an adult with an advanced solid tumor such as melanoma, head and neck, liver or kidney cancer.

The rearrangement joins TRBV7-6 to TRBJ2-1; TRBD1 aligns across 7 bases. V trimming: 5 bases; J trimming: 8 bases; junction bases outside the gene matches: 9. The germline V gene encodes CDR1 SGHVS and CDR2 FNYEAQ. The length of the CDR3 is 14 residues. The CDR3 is CASSLTTGSDEQFF. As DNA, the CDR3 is TGTGCCAGCAGCCTTACGACAGGGTCCGATGAGCAGTTCTTC. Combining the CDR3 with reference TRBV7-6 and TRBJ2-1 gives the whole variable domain GAGVSQSPRYKVTKRGQDVALRCDPISGHVSLYWYRQALGQGPEFLTYFNYEAQQDKSGLPNDRFSAERPEGSISTLTIQRTEQRDSAMYRCASSLTTGSDEQFFGPGTRLTVL.

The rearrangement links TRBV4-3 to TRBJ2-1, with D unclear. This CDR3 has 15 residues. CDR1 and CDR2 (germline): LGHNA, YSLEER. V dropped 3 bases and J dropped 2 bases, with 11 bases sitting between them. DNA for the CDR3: TGCGCCAGCAGCCAGTTGGCTGCTACCTACAATGAGCAGTTCTTC. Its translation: CASSQLAATYNEQFF.

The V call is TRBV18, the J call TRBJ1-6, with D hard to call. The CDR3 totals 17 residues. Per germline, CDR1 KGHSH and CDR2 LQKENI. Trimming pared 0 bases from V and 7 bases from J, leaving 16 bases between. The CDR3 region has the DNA TGTGCCAGCTCACCACCGGTGGGCACAGATGAAAATTCACCCCTCCACTTT. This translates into CASSPPVGTDENSPLHF.

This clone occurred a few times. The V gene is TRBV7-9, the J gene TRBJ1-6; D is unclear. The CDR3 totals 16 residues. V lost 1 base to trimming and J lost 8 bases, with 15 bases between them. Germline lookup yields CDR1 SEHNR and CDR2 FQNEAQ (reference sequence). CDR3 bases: TGTGCCAGCAGCTTAGTAGATGGAAAGGGTGATTCACCCCTCCACTTT. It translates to CASSLVDGKGDSPLHF.

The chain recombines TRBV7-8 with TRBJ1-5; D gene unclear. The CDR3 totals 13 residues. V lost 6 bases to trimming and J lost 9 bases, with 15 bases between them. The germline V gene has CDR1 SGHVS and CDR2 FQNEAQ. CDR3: CASSLDPSGPQHF. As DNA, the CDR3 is TGTGCCAGCAGTCTGGACCCCTCCGGGCCCCAGCATTTT.

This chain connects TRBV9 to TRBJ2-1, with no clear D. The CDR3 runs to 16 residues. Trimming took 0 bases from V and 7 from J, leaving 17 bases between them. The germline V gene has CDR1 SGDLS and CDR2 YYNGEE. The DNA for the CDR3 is TGTGCCAGCAGCGTAGGCCCTTCGTCTCTAGGAAATGAGCAGTTCTTC. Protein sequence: CASSVGPSSLGNEQFF.

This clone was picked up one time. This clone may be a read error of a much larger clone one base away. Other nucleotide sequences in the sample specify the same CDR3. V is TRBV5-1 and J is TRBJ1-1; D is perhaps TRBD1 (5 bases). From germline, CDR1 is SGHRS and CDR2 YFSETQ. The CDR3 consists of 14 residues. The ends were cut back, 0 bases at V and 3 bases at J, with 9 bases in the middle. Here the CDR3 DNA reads TGCGCCAGCAGCTTGGCGGGGGGGTACACTGAAGCTTTCTTT. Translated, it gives CASSLAGGYTEAFF.

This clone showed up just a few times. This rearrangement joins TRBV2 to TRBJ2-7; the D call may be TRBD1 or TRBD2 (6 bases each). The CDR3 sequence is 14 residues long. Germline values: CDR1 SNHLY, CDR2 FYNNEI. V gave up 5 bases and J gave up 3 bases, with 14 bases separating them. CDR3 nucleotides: TGTGCCAGCAGTCGGCGGGACAATTACTACGAGCAGTACTTC. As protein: CASSRRDNYYEQYF.

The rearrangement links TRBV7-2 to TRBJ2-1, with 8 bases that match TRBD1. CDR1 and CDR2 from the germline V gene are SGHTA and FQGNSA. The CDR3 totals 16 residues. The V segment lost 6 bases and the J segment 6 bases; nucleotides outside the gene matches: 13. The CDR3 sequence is CASRPGQGKAGNEQFF. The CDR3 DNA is TGTGCCAGCAGACCTGGACAGGGCAAAGCGGGCAATGAGCAGTTCTTC.

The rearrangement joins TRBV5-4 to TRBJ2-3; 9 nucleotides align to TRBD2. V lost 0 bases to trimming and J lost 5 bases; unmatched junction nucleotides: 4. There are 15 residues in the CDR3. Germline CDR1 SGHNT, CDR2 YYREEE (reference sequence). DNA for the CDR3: TGTGCCAGCAGCTTGGTTCTAGCGGGGTTAGATACGCAGTATTTT. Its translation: CASSLVLAGLDTQYF.

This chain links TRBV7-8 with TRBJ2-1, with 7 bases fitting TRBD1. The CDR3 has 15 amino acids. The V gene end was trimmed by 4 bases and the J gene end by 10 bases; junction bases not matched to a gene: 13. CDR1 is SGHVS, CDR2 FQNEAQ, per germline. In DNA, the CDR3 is TGTGCCAGCAGCTCCTACGGGACAGTGATTGAGGAGCAGTTCTTC. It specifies CASSSYGTVIEEQFF.

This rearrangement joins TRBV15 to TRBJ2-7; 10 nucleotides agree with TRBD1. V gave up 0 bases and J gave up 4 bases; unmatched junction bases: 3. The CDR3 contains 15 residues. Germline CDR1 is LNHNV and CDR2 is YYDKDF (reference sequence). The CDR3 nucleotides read TGTGCCACCAGCAGAGAAGGGACAGGGGCGTACGAGCAGTACTTC. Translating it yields CATSREGTGAYEQYF.

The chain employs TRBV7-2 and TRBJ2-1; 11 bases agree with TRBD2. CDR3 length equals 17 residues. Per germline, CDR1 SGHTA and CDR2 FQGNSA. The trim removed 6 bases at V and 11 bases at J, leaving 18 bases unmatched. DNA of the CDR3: TGTGCCAGCAGTCCCCCTAGGGTAATAGCGGGGGGGCAGAAGCAGTTCTTC. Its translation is CASSPPRVIAGGQKQFF. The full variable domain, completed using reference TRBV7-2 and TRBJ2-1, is GAGVSQSPSNKVTEKGKDVELRCDPISGHTALYWYRQSLGQGLEFLIYFQGNSAPDKSGLPSDRFSAERTGGSVSTLTIQRTQQEDSAVYLCASSPPRVIAGGQKQFFGPGTRLTVL.

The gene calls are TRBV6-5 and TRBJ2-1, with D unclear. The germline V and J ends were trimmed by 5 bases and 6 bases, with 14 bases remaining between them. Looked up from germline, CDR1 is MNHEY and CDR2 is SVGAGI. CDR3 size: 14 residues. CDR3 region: CASSKPGIGNEQFF. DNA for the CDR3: TGTGCCAGCAGTAAGCCAGGCATCGGCAATGAGCAGTTCTTC.

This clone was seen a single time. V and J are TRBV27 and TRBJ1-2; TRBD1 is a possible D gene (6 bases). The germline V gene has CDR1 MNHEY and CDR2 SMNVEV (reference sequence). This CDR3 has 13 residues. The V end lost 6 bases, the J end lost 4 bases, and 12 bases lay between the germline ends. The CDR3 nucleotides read TGTGCCAGCAGGCCTGGGGGGGCCTATGGCTACACCTTC. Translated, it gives CASRPGGAYGYTF.

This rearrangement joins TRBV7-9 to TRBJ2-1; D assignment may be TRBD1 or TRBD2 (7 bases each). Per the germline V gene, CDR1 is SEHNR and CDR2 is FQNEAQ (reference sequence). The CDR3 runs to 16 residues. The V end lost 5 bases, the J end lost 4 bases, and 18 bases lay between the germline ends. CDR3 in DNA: TGTGCCAGCAGCAGACTAGCCCCAGGGGGGTACAATGAGCAGTTCTTC. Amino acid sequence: CASSRLAPGGYNEQFF.

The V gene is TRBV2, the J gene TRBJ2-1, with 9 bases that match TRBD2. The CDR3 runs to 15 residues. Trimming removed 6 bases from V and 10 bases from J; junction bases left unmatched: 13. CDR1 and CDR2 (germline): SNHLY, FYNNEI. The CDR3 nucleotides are TGTGCCAGCAGAAACTTGCGGGAGGGCCGAGGGGAGCAGTTCTTC. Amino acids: CASRNLREGRGEQFF.

The CDR3 sequence: CASSPDDSGPLHF. In DNA form, the CDR3 reads TGTGCCAGCTCACCAGACGACAGCGGGCCCCTCCACTTT. The chain links TRBV18 to TRBJ1-6; a possible D gene is TRBD1 (5 bases). Between the trimmed V and J ends, which lost 2 bases and 13 bases, there was a span of 12 bases. The CDR3 is 13 residues long. Germline CDR1 is KGHSH and CDR2 is LQKENI.

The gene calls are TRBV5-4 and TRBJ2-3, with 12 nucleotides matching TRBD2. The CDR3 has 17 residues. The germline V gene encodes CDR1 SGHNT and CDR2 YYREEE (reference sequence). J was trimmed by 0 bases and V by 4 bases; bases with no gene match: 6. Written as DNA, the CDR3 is TGTGCCAGCAGCGTTAGACTAGCGGGGGCCAGCACAGATACGCAGTATTTT. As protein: CASSVRLAGASTDTQYF.

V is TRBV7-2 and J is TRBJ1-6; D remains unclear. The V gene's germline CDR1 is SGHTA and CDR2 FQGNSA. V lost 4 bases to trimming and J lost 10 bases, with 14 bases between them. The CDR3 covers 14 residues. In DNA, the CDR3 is TGTGCCAGCAGCTCTAAGGTCTCGGGGTCACCCCTCCACTTT. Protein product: CASSSKVSGSPLHF.

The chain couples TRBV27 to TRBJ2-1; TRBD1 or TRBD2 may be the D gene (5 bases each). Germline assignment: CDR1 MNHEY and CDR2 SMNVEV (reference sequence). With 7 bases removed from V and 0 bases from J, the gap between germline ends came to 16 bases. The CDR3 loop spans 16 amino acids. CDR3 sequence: CASINWGSSSYNEQFF. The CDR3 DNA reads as TGTGCCAGCATCAACTGGGGGTCAAGCTCCTACAATGAGCAGTTCTTC.